This T cell receptor beta chain appears in the sequencing data of a study of cytomegalovirus exposure and HLA in healthy donors. For this clone: Antigen specificity is unknown. The identical CDR3 is also encoded by other nucleotide sequences in the sample.

Study outcomes and limitations: CMV antigen specificity of three CMV-associated chains was confirmed in vitro. A later analysis revealed that TCR association rates differed between HLA loci, peaking at DRB1 and bottoming out at HLA-C. Earlier findings revealed that most TCR beta V segments proved productive either about 90% or about 30% of the time.

This PCR relied on a set of 60 Vbeta primers and 13 Jbeta primers. Here immunoSEQ multiplex PCR was the method, and the copy in TCRdb shows in-frame clones only, minus some. This sample has some 150,000 clones, with 80% to 90% found just once. This receptor was identified in a woman between 40 and 55 years old in good health and CMV-seropositive. Sequencing was performed on PBMCs.

CDR3 residues: CASSLAGETQYF. As DNA, the CDR3 is TGCGCCAGCAGCTTGGCGGGGGAGACCCAGTACTTC. The V call is TRBV5-1, the J call TRBJ2-5, with a possible D match to TRBD2 (5 bases). This CDR3 comprises 12 residues. The V end lost 0 bases, the J end lost 5 bases, and 5 bases lay between the germline ends. Per germline, CDR1 SGHRS and CDR2 YFSETQ.